Each of the 15 T cell receptor beta chains below was sequenced from the same sample in a study of shared clonotypes between healthy human individuals. Generated by immunoSEQ multiplex PCR, the TCRdb table keeps only in-frame clones and is missing some. The sample holds 600,000 to 800,000 clones, around 70% seen once. Sequenced: memory CD4+ T cells sorted from blood. Subset of the sample: CD45RA-negative fraction. The source is a woman aged 25 to 39 in good health.

This clone was seen at least ten times. The V and J genes are TRBV21-1 and TRBJ1-5. TRBV21-1 is shown as a pseudogene. CDR3 length: 17 amino acids. As DNA, the CDR3 is TGTGCCAGCAGCAAAGGGACCCTGGCCGAGGGGAATCAGCCCCAGCATTTT. Residues: CASSKGTLAEGNQPQHF.

The rearrangement links TRBV2 to TRBJ2-5; weak D call: TRBD2 (5 bases). CDR1 and CDR2 from the germline V gene are SNHLY and FYNNEI. This CDR3 has 15 amino acids. V shed 2 bases and J shed 2 bases, with 12 bases lying between them. DNA of the CDR3: TGTGCCAGCAGTGAAAGGGCCACGGGGCAAGAGACCCAGTACTTC. This sequence encodes CASSERATGQETQYF.

The gene calls are TRBV27 and TRBJ2-7; 13 nucleotides line up with TRBD2. J lost 1 base, V lost 4 bases, and 4 bases had no gene match. The CDR3 contains 16 residues. CDR1 is MNHEY and CDR2 is SMNVEV in the germline V gene (reference sequence). CDR3 nucleotides: TGTGCCAGCAGTTCCAGGACTAGCGGGAGTTCCTACGAGCAGTACTTC. This gives the protein CASSSRTSGSSYEQYF.

Concerning this clone: A read error is possible here, since a much larger clone lies one base away. The V gene is TRBV5-6, the J gene TRBJ2-1; 7 bases agree with TRBD1. This CDR3 has 14 amino acids. Germline loops: CDR1 SGHDT, CDR2 YYEEEE. Trimming cost V 0 bases and J 3 bases; bases outside gene matches: 0. The CDR3 bases are TGTGCCAGCAGCTTGGGACAGGGCTACAATGAGCAGTTCTTC. This gives the protein CASSLGQGYNEQFF.

This chain joins TRBV14 and TRBJ1-1; D uncertain. Trimming took 0 bases from V and 10 from J, leaving 6 bases between them. CDR1 and CDR2 (germline): SGHDN, FVKESK. CDR3 length equals 11 residues. CDR3 in DNA: TGTGCCAGCAGCCAAGAAGCGCTAGCTTTCTTT. Its translation: CASSQEALAFF.

The genes are TRBV6-6 and TRBJ1-4; 12 bases are a match to TRBD1. Unmatched junction bases numbered 3, after V lost 5 bases and J lost 2 bases. The CDR3 totals 16 residues. The germline CDR1 and CDR2 sequences are MNHNY and SVGAGI (reference sequence). The CDR3 protein is CASSTGQGATNEKLFF. The CDR3 DNA follows: TGTGCCAGCAGTACGGGACAGGGGGCGACTAATGAAAAACTGTTTTTT.

The CDR3 region has the DNA TGTGCCACCTTTGTGGCGGGACTAGCGGGAGGCCAGGACTACGAGCAGTACTTC. Translating it yields CATFVAGLAGGQDYEQYF. The J gene is TRBJ2-7, the V gene TRBV28; TRBD2 matches at 15 bases. Per germline, CDR1 MDHEN and CDR2 SYDVKM. Trimming took 10 bases from V and 3 from J; bases not matched to a gene: 16. The CDR3 is 18 amino acids.

CDR3: CASSLVATGGAKQPQHF. The DNA for the CDR3 is TGTGCCAGCAGCTTGGTTGCGACAGGGGGCGCAAAGCAGCCCCAGCATTTT. The chain uses TRBV5-4 and TRBJ1-5; 10 bases match TRBD1. The V gene end was trimmed by 0 bases and the J gene end by 7 bases; junction bases not matched to a gene: 10. The CDR3 spans 17 residues. Germline V gene data show CDR1 as SGHNT and CDR2 as YYREEE (reference sequence).

The chain employs TRBV5-1 and TRBJ2-2; D may be TRBD1 (6 bases). Trimming took off 4 bases at V and 2 bases at J, with 9 bases between the two ends. Per germline, CDR1 SGHRS and CDR2 YFSETQ. The CDR3 loop spans 14 amino acids. In DNA, the CDR3 is TGCGCCAGCAGCCGGGACACTAACACCGGGGAGCTGTTTTTT. Protein product: CASSRDTNTGELFF.

In its sample, this clone was seen a few times. As DNA, the CDR3 is TGTGCCAGCAGTTTCGAACTAGCGGGACCGGATACGCAGTATTTT. This encodes CASSFELAGPDTQYF. The chain carries TRBV28 and TRBJ2-3, with 10 bases fitting TRBD2. The CDR3 is 15 residues long. Trimming took 3 bases from V and 6 from J; bases not matched to a gene: 6. From germline, CDR1 is MDHEN and CDR2 SYDVKM.

The table lists this clone with a few counts. This chain connects TRBV28 to TRBJ1-5; 9 bases are shared with TRBD1. The germline V gene encodes CDR1 MDHEN and CDR2 SYDVKM. Trimming took 1 base from V and 0 from J; bases not matched to a gene: 4. The CDR3 is 17 residues long. This CDR3 reads CASSLLTGGISNQPQHF. CDR3 coding DNA: TGTGCCAGCAGTTTATTGACAGGGGGAATTAGCAATCAGCCCCAGCATTTT.

The chain has TRBV28 and TRBJ1-2; D might be TRBD1 (6 bases). Germline V gene data show CDR1 as MDHEN and CDR2 as SYDVKM. Trimming took 7 bases from V and 2 from J, leaving 14 bases between them. The CDR3 extends over 14 amino acids. DNA of the CDR3: TGTGCCAGCAACGCCGGGACAATGAACTATGGCTACACCTTC. Translated, it gives CASNAGTMNYGYTF.

The J gene is TRBJ1-5, the V gene TRBV11-2; D possibly corresponds to TRBD1 (5 bases). From germline, CDR1 is SGHAT and CDR2 FQNNGV. This CDR3 is 13 amino acids long. Trimming removed 3 bases from V and 6 bases from J, with 9 bases in between. CDR3 nucleotide sequence: TGTGCCAGCAGCTTGTCCGGGGGTCAGCCCCAGCATTTT. Translation: CASSLSGGQPQHF.

This clone was found a few times. The rearrangement uses TRBV5-1 and TRBJ2-1; 8 nucleotides agree with TRBD1. Germline values: CDR1 SGHRS, CDR2 YFSETQ. The V gene end was trimmed by 0 bases and the J gene end by 10 bases; junction bases not matched to a gene: 6. The CDR3 is 14 amino acids. CDR3 residues: CASSLAQGAEEQFF. The CDR3 DNA is TGCGCCAGCAGCTTGGCCCAGGGGGCTGAGGAGCAGTTCTTC.

The chain recombines TRBV5-1 with TRBJ2-2; 8 bases agree with TRBD1. The germline V gene encodes CDR1 SGHRS and CDR2 YFSETQ. The CDR3 consists of 14 residues. Trimming at V came to 7 bases and at J to 4 bases, leaving 6 bases not matched to a gene. The chain's CDR3 is CASVSQGGTGELFF. The CDR3 DNA follows: TGCGCCAGCGTCTCACAGGGGGGCACCGGGGAGCTGTTTTTT. Full variable domain (missing parts from reference TRBV5-1 and TRBJ2-2): KAGVTQTPRYLIKTRGQQVTLSCSPISGHRSVSWYQQTPGQGLQFLFEYFSETQRNKGNFPGRFSGRQFSNSRSEMNVSTLELGDSALYLCASVSQGGTGELFFGEGSRLTVL.